The clone carrying this TCR beta chain was seen ten or more times. The CDR3 totals 15 residues. After removal of 6 bases from V and 5 bases from J, the junction contained 7 bases not matched to a gene. This entry is derived from a study of T cells in Graves' hyperthyroidism and ophthalmopathy. Stable hyperthyroidism: no ophthalmopathy progression over 18 months of follow-up. Researchers amplified the TCR beta CDR3 regions from RNA transcripts. First-round RT-PCR with HTBI primers amplified the TCR CDR3 region. TCRdb re-called the multiplex PCR reads with MiXCR, one entry per CDR3 protein. The top ten clones hold around 4% of a sample with some 620,000 distinct CDR3 sequences, 16% of them seen once.

This TCR was sampled from a woman in her twenties or thirties with Graves' hyperthyroidism. The chain carries TRBV12-3 or TRBV12-4 and TRBJ2-2; TRBD1 aligns across 9 bases. The sequencing input was blood. CDR3 residues: CASSYPGTGTGELFF. In DNA, the CDR3 is TGTGCCAGCAGCTATCCCGGGACAGGGACCGGGGAGCTGTTTTTT.